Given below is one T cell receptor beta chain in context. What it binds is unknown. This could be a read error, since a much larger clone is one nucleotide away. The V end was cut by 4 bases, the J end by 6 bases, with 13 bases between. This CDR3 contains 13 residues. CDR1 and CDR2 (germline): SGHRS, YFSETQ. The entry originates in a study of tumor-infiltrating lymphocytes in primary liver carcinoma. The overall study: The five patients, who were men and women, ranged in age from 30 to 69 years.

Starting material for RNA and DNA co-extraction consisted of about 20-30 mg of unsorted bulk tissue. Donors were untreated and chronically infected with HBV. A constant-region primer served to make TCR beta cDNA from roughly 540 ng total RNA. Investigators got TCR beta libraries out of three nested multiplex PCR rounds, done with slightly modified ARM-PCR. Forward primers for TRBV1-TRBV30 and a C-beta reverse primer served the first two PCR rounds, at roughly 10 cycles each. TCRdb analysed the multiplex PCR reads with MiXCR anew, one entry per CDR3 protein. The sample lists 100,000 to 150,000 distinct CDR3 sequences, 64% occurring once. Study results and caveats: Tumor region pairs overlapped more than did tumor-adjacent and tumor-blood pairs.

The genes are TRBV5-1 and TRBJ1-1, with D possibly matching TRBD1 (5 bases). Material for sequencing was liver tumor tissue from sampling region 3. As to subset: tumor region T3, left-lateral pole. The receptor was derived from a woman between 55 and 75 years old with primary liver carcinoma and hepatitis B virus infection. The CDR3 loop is CASSRTGGAEAFF. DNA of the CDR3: TGCGCCAGCAGCCGGACGGGGGGGGCTGAAGCTTTCTTT.